One T cell receptor beta chain is described in this entry. Its matching antigen is unknown. Several immunoSEQ plates held equal portions of the genomic DNA taken from each subset. Unsorted PBMC samples were amplified in replicate PCRs containing roughly 300 ng DNA, about 30,000 T cell genomes. The assay was immunoSEQ multiplex PCR, and TCRdb's table has in-frame clones only and misses some. The table has hundreds of thousands of clones, more than 75% seen once; the top ten hold roughly 13%. Trimming cost V 5 bases and J 8 bases, with 24 bases left between them. The CDR3 has 17 amino acids. CDR1 is LNHDA and CDR2 is SQIVND in the germline V gene (reference sequence). The sample is drawn from a study of shared clonotypes between healthy human individuals. General study points: Sampling was confined to blood; repertoires within tissues likely differ.

The chain carries TRBV19 and TRBJ1-4; a possible D gene is TRBD1 (6 bases). The origin of this receptor is a woman in her thirties or forties in good health. Some clones in this sample may be carry-over from other donors' samples. Sequenced input: PBMCs. The CDR3 sequence: CASSPKGQRGVTEKLFF. Written as DNA, the CDR3 is TGTGCCAGTAGTCCTAAGGGTCAGAGGGGGGTTACGGAAAAACTGTTTTTT.